These 28 T cell receptor beta chains share one sample of origin, sequenced in a study of cytomegalovirus exposure and HLA in healthy donors. With 60 Vbeta and 13 Jbeta primers, the PCR was carried out. Repertoires were generated with immunoSEQ multiplex PCR, while TCRdb's copy carries only in-frame clones and drops some. The sample has 84,000 or so clones, 65% to 85% seen once; the top ten hold 2.7%. Input material: PBMCs. These receptors came from a man aged 25-40 years in good health and CMV-seronegative.

The chain links TRBV30 to TRBJ1-2; the D is unclear. The length of the CDR3 is 12 residues. CDR1 GTSNPN and CDR2 SVGIG come from the germline V gene (reference sequence). V lost 8 bases, J lost 8 bases, and 18 bases lay in between. The CDR3 is CATDRRSGGYTF. The CDR3 DNA reads as TGTGCCACCGACCGCAGGTCGGGGGGCTACACCTTC.

V and J are TRBV9 and TRBJ1-1, with TRBD1 matching 9 bases. Losses at the gene ends were 4 bases for V and 5 bases for J; bases not matched to a gene: 15. This CDR3 spans 17 amino acids. Germline V gene lookup returns CDR1 SGDLS and CDR2 YYNGEE. The CDR3 DNA sequence: TGTGCCAGCAGCCCCCGACCAGGACAGGGGATTGGGACTGAAGCTTTCTTT. It is translated as CASSPRPGQGIGTEAFF.

The chain has TRBV10-3 and TRBJ1-1, with a possible D match to TRBD1 (5 bases). Germline V gene sequence: CDR1 ENHRY, CDR2 SYGVKD. V lost 6 bases, J lost 3 bases, and 11 bases lay in between. CDR3 length equals 13 residues. The CDR3: CAIRVLGDTEAFF. The CDR3 nucleotides read TGTGCCATCAGAGTCCTAGGGGACACTGAAGCTTTCTTT.

The rearrangement links TRBV7-7 to TRBJ2-3, with TRBD2 matching over 7 bases. Germline V gene sequence: CDR1 SSHAT, CDR2 FNYEAQ (reference sequence). The junction had 2 bases not matched to a gene; V was cut back by 3 bases and J by 2 bases. The CDR3 is made up of 14 amino acids. The CDR3 here is CASSFGGDTDTQYF. The CDR3 nucleotides are TGTGCCAGCAGCTTTGGGGGGGACACAGATACGCAGTATTTT. Supplemented by reference TRBV7-7 and TRBJ2-3, the full variable domain reads GAGVSQSPRYKVTKRGQDVTLRCDPISSHATLYWYQQALGQGPEFLTYFNYEAQPDKSGLPSDRFSAERPEGSISTLTIQRTEQRDSAMYRCASSFGGDTDTQYFGPGTRLTVL.

The rearrangement links TRBV6-4 to TRBJ2-3; TRBD2 matches 10 bases. In germline, CDR1 is MRHNA, CDR2 SNTAGT. The CDR3 runs to 16 residues. V lost 4 bases and J lost 4; bases outside the gene matches: 8. The CDR3 region has the DNA TGTGCCAGCAGTGCCCGCGCTAGCGGGGGAGCAGATACGCAGTATTTT. Translating gives CASSARASGGADTQYF.

The V gene is TRBV4-2, the J gene TRBJ2-1; 8 nucleotides line up with TRBD1. From germline, CDR1 is LGHNA and CDR2 YNFKEQ. The CDR3 is 17 residues long. V was clipped by 0 bases and J by 10 bases; unmatched bases: 14. Here the CDR3 reads CASSQDNRGQGGREQFF. The CDR3 DNA reads TGTGCCAGCAGCCAAGATAACCGCGGACAGGGAGGACGCGAGCAGTTCTTC.

This rearrangement joins TRBV7-2 to TRBJ2-7, with D perhaps matching TRBD1 (6 bases). The CDR3 totals 14 residues. Trimming shortened V by 6 bases and J by 0 bases, and 12 bases separated the two germline ends. CDR1 is SGHTA, CDR2 FQGNSA, per germline. The CDR3 nucleotides read TGTGCCAGCAGGACAGGCCATAGCTCCTACGAGCAGTACTTC. It translates to CASRTGHSSYEQYF.

The V gene is TRBV5-1, the J gene TRBJ2-5, with 7 bases matching TRBD1. The germline CDR1 and CDR2 sequences are SGHRS and YFSETQ. This CDR3 has 17 amino acids. Trimming cost V 0 bases and J 5 bases; bases outside gene matches: 13. CDR3 amino acids: CASSLAPPDRPGETQYF. The CDR3 bases are TGCGCCAGCAGCTTGGCCCCCCCGGACAGGCCGGGGGAGACCCAGTACTTC. Supplemented by reference TRBV5-1 and TRBJ2-5, the full variable domain reads KAGVTQTPRYLIKTRGQQVTLSCSPISGHRSVSWYQQTPGQGLQFLFEYFSETQRNKGNFPGRFSGRQFSNSRSEMNVSTLELGDSALYLCASSLAPPDRPGETQYFGPGTRLLVL.

V is TRBV27 and J is TRBJ2-3; 8 bases are a match to TRBD1. V dropped 6 bases and J dropped 2; count of bases not matched to a gene: 4. This CDR3 contains 14 residues. Germline V CDR1 and CDR2: MNHEY, SMNVEV (reference sequence). CDR3 in amino acids: CASSSGQATDTQYF. The CDR3 DNA is TGTGCCAGCAGCTCGGGACAGGCCACAGATACGCAGTATTTT.

As DNA, the CDR3 is TGTGCCAGCAGCTTGGTGAGTACCACTGAAGCTTTCTTT. It specifies CASSLVSTTEAFF. The chain employs TRBV5-6 and TRBJ1-1; D gene unclear. Germline values: CDR1 SGHDT, CDR2 YYEEEE. The CDR3 contains 13 residues. Trimming removed 0 bases at V and 4 bases at J, with 7 bases between. Combining the CDR3 with reference TRBV5-6 and TRBJ1-1 gives the whole variable domain DAGVTQSPTHLIKTRGQQVTLRCSPKSGHDTVSWYQQALGQGPQFIFQYYEEEERQRGNFPDRFSGHQFPNYSSELNVNALLLGDSALYLCASSLVSTTEAFFGQGTRLTVV.

The V call is TRBV7-9, the J call TRBJ2-7; 9 bases are shared with TRBD1. CDR1 is SEHNR and CDR2 is FQNEAQ in the germline V gene (reference sequence). The length of the CDR3 is 14 residues. The V gene end was trimmed by 4 bases and the J gene end by 7 bases; junction bases not matched to a gene: 8. The CDR3 DNA is TGTGCCAGCAGCTCCGGACAGGGGCGAAGGGAGCAGTACTTC. Its protein product is CASSSGQGRREQYF.

The V gene is TRBV4-1, the J gene TRBJ2-7; a possible D gene is TRBD1 (5 bases). The ends were cut back, 3 bases at V and 3 bases at J, with 15 bases in the middle. Germline CDR1 MGHRA, CDR2 YSYEKL. There are 15 residues in the CDR3. The CDR3 DNA is TGCGCCAGCAGCCAGGGTGACAGCTCCGTCTACGAGCAGTACTTC. Translation gives CASSQGDSSVYEQYF.

The rearrangement links TRBV5-1 to TRBJ1-6, with D tentatively TRBD1 (5 bases). The length of the CDR3 is 12 residues. With 2 bases removed from V and 8 bases from J, the gap between germline ends came to 5 bases. Germline assignment: CDR1 SGHRS and CDR2 YFSETQ. The CDR3, as DNA: TGCGCCAGCAGCTTAGGGGATTCACCCCTCCACTTT. Its protein is CASSLGDSPLHF.

This clone was counted a single time. The V and J genes are TRBV5-1 and TRBJ2-3; D may be TRBD1 (6 bases). The CDR3 is 12 amino acids. With 5 bases removed from V and 4 bases from J, the gap between germline ends came to 8 bases. The germline CDR1 and CDR2 sequences are SGHRS and YFSETQ. CDR3 residues: CASSSGADTQYF. CDR3 coding DNA: TGCGCCAGCAGTTCAGGGGCAGATACGCAGTATTTT. The whole variable domain, remainder taken from reference TRBV5-1 and TRBJ2-3, is KAGVTQTPRYLIKTRGQQVTLSCSPISGHRSVSWYQQTPGQGLQFLFEYFSETQRNKGNFPGRFSGRQFSNSRSEMNVSTLELGDSALYLCASSSGADTQYFGPGTRLTVL.

The chain recombines TRBV19 with TRBJ1-5; D possibly corresponds to TRBD1 (6 bases). From germline, CDR1 is LNHDA and CDR2 SQIVND (reference sequence). The germline V and J ends were trimmed by 0 bases and 7 bases, with 10 bases remaining between them. This CDR3 contains 14 residues. The CDR3 region has the DNA TGTGCCAGTAGTATAGACACAACAGGGCAGCCCCAGCATTTT. It encodes CASSIDTTGQPQHF.

The rearrangement joins TRBV27 to TRBJ1-2; D remains unclear. Germline V gene sequence: CDR1 MNHEY, CDR2 SMNVEV (reference sequence). This CDR3 comprises 15 residues. Trimming took 8 bases from V and 6 from J, leaving 22 bases between them. CDR3 bases: TGTGCCAGCGGCCCTACACTGCGGCAGACGGATGGCTACACCTTC. Its translation: CASGPTLRQTDGYTF.

The chain couples TRBV10-3 to TRBJ1-1; the match to TRBD1 covers 9 bases. Germline V gives CDR1 ENHRY, CDR2 SYGVKD. V lost 6 bases, J lost 6 bases, and 8 bases stayed unmatched. The CDR3 is 14 residues long. Here the CDR3 reads CAISPGQGQSEAFF. CDR3 coding DNA: TGTGCCATCAGCCCGGGACAGGGTCAATCTGAAGCTTTCTTT.

This chain joins TRBV6-1 and TRBJ2-7, with TRBD1 matching over 11 bases. V lost 3 bases and J lost 0; bases outside the gene matches: 16. From germline, CDR1 is MNHNS and CDR2 SASEGT. The CDR3 has 20 amino acids. CDR3 sequence reads: CASSDAIRTGGSGRSYEQYF. In DNA, the CDR3 is TGTGCCAGCAGTGATGCAATTCGGACAGGGGGCAGCGGGCGCTCCTACGAGCAGTACTTC.

This chain links TRBV6-1 with TRBJ1-1; no clear D. The CDR3 runs to 11 residues. Trimming cost V 2 bases and J 11 bases, with 9 bases left between them. Germline V lookup: CDR1 MNHNS, CDR2 SASEGT. This CDR3 reads CASSELESAFF. The DNA of the CDR3 is TGTGCCAGCAGTGAACTCGAGTCTGCTTTCTTT.

In this sample, this clone turned up once. The chain carries TRBV29-1 and TRBJ1-2, with D uncertain. V was clipped by 0 bases and J by 1 base, with 12 bases between them. The germline V gene has CDR1 SQVTM and CDR2 ANQGSEA. This CDR3 is built from 15 residues. The CDR3, as DNA: TGCAGCGTTGAAGATCCAGGCAAACATAACTATGGCTACACCTTC. Translation: CSVEDPGKHNYGYTF.

This clone appeared a single time. This CDR3 is CASSLGVSTDTQYF. Written as DNA, the CDR3 is TGTGCCAGCAGCTTAGGTGTAAGCACAGATACGCAGTATTTT. This chain connects TRBV7-9 to TRBJ2-3, with D unclear. CDR3 size: 14 residues. Germline CDR1 reads SEHNR; CDR2 reads FQNEAQ (reference sequence). Trimming shortened V by 1 base and J by 0 bases, and 5 bases separated the two germline ends.

This chain connects TRBV10-2 to TRBJ1-1; TRBD1 matches 9 bases. Per germline, CDR1 WSHSY and CDR2 SAAADI. This CDR3 contains 15 residues. The ends lost 7 bases at V and 6 bases at J; junction bases unmatched: 12. The CDR3 DNA follows: TGCGCCAGCACCACGGACAGGGGACTCCAGGCTGAAGCTTTCTTT. This codes for CASTTDRGLQAEAFF.

In this sample, this clone turned up a few times. V is TRBV6-1 and J is TRBJ1-6; 7 nucleotides line up with TRBD1. The germline CDR1 and CDR2 sequences are MNHNS and SASEGT. This CDR3 is 15 amino acids long. Unmatched junction bases numbered 8, after V lost 7 bases and J lost 5 bases. CDR3 protein: CASIHLGTDNSPLHF. The CDR3 nucleotides read TGTGCCAGCATCCACCTGGGGACAGATAATTCACCCCTCCACTTT.

The V and J genes are TRBV7-8 and TRBJ1-4; unclear D gene. V was clipped by 5 bases and J by 0 bases, with 16 bases between them. The length of the CDR3 is 17 residues. The V gene's germline CDR1 is SGHVS and CDR2 FQNEAQ. The CDR3: CASSLRSDSATNEKLFF. The CDR3 DNA reads TGTGCCAGCAGCCTAAGAAGCGATAGTGCAACTAATGAAAAACTGTTTTTT.

The chain is built from TRBV5-1 and TRBJ1-1; tentatively, D is TRBD1 (6 bases). Germline CDR1 reads SGHRS; CDR2 reads YFSETQ. This CDR3 is 15 amino acids long. Trimming shortened V by 1 base and J by 1 base, and 11 bases separated the two germline ends. The CDR3 protein is CASSLSGTPNTEAFF. In DNA form, the CDR3 reads TGCGCCAGCAGCTTGTCTGGGACACCGAACACTGAAGCTTTCTTT.

This clone was counted a few times. CDR3 in amino acids: CASSGPGFYEQYF. As DNA, the CDR3 is TGTGCCAGTAGTGGTCCGGGGTTCTACGAGCAGTACTTC. The chain recombines TRBV19 with TRBJ2-7; TRBD2 is a possible D gene (5 bases). The CDR3 is made up of 13 amino acids. The germline V and J ends were trimmed by 5 bases and 3 bases, with 11 bases remaining between them. The V gene's germline CDR1 is LNHDA and CDR2 SQIVND (reference sequence).

This clone was detected only once. The rearrangement links TRBV27 to TRBJ2-1, with TRBD1 as a possible D gene (7 bases). V lost 4 bases to trimming and J lost 13 bases, with 26 bases between them. The CDR3 covers 16 residues. CDR1 and CDR2 (germline): MNHEY, SMNVEV (reference sequence). Here the CDR3 DNA reads TGTGCCAGCAGTTCCCCCCCCCGCTCAGGGGGGAAGGCTCAGTTCTTC. Protein product: CASSSPPRSGGKAQFF.

V and J are TRBV2 and TRBJ1-1; D is uncertain. V was pared by 5 bases and J by 7 bases, with 11 bases between. This CDR3 is 12 amino acids long. Germline lookup yields CDR1 SNHLY and CDR2 FYNNEI. DNA of the CDR3: TGTGCCAGCAGTCACGGGGAGAGTGAAGCTTTCTTT. Residues: CASSHGESEAFF. The variable domain in full, completed from reference TRBV2 and TRBJ1-1, reads EPEVTQTPSHQVTQMGQEVILRCVPISNHLYFYWYRQILGQKVEFLVSFYNNEISEKSEIFDDQFSVERPDGSNFTLKIRSTKLEDSAMYFCASSHGESEAFFGQGTRLTVV.